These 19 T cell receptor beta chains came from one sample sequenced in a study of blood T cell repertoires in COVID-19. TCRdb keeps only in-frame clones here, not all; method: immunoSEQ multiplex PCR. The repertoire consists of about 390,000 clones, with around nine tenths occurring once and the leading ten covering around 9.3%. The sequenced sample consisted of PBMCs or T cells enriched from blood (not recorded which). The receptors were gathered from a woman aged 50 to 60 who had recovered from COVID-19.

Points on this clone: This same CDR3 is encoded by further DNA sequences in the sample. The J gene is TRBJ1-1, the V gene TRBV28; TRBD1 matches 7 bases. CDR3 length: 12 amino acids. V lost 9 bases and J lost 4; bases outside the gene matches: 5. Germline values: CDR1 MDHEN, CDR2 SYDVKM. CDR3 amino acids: CASRQGGTEAFF. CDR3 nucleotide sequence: TGTGCCAGTAGACAGGGCGGCACTGAAGCTTTCTTT.

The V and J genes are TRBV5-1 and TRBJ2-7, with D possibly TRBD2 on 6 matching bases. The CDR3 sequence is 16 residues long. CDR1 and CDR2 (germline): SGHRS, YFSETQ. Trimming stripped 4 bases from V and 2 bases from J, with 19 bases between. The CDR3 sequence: CASSPGGSVTAYEQYF. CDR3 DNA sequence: TGCGCCAGCAGCCCCGGGGGATCAGTGACGGCCTACGAGCAGTACTTC.

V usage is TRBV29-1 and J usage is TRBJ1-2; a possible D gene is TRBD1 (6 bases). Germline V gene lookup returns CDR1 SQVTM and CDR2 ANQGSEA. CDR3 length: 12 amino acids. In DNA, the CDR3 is TGCAGTTCCGGGACATATGGGTATGGCTACACCTTC. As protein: CSSGTYGYGYTF. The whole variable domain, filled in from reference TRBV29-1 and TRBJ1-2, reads SAVISQKPSRDICQRGTSLTIQCQVDSQVTMMFWYRQQPGQSLTLIATANQGSEATYESGFVIDKFPISRPNLTFSTLTVSNMSPEDSSIYLCSSGTYGYGYTFGSGTRLTVV.

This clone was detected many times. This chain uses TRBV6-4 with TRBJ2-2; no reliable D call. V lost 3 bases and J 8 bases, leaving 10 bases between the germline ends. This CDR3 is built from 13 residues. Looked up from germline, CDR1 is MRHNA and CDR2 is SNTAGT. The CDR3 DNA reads TGTGCCAGCAGTGATGGGCCCGAAGGGGAGCTGTTTTTT. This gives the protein CASSDGPEGELFF.

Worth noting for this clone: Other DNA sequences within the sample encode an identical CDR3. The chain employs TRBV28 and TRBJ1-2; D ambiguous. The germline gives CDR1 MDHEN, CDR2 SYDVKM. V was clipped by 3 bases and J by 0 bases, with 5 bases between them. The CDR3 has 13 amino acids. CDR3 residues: CASSFRANYGYTF. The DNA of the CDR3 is TGTGCCAGCAGTTTCCGGGCTAACTATGGCTACACCTTC.

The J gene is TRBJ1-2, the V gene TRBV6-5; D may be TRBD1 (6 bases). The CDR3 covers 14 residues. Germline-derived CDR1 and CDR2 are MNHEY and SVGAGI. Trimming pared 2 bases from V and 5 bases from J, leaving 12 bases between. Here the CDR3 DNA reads TGTGCCAGCAGTTACCGGGGGGCCCCATATGGCTACACCTTC. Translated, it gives CASSYRGAPYGYTF.

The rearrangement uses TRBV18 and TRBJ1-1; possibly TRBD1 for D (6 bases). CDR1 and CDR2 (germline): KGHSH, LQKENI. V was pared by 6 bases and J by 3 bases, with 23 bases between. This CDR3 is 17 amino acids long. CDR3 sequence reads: CASSTRQGPRVDTEAFF. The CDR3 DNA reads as TGTGCCAGCTCGACCAGGCAGGGGCCGCGGGTAGACACTGAAGCTTTCTTT.

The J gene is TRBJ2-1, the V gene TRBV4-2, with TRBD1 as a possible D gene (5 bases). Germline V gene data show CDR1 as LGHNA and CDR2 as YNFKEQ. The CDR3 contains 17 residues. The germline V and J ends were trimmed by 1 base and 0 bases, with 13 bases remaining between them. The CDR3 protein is CASSQASGSSSYNEQFF. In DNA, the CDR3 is TGTGCCAGCAGCCAAGCTTCAGGGTCCTCCTCCTACAATGAGCAGTTCTTC.

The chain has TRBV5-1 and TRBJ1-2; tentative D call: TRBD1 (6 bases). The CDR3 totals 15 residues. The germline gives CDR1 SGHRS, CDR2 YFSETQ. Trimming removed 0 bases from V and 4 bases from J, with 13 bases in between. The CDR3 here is CASSLDQGLGYGYTF. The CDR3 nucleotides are TGCGCCAGCAGCTTGGATCAGGGGCTTGGCTATGGCTACACCTTC. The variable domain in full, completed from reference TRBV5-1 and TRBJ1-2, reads KAGVTQTPRYLIKTRGQQVTLSCSPISGHRSVSWYQQTPGQGLQFLFEYFSETQRNKGNFPGRFSGRQFSNSRSEMNVSTLELGDSALYLCASSLDQGLGYGYTFGSGTRLTVV.

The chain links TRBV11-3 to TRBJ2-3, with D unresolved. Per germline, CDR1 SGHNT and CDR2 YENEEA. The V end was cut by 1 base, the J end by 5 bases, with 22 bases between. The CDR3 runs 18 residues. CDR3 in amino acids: CASSLGRLSSTLEDTQYF. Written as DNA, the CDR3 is TGTGCCAGCAGCTTAGGCCGGTTAAGTAGTACTCTCGAAGATACGCAGTATTTT.

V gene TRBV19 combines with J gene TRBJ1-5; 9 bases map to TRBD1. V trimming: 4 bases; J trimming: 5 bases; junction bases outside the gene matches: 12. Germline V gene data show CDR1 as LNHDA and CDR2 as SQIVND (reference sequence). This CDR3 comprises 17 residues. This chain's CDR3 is CASSKPRGQGGYQPQHF. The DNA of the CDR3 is TGTGCCAGTAGTAAACCCAGGGGACAGGGAGGGTATCAGCCCCAGCATTTT.

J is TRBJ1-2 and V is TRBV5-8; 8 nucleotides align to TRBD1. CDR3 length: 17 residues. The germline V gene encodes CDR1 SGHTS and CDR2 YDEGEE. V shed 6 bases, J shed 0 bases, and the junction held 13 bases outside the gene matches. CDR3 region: CASTLMTGATSNYGYTF. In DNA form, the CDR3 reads TGTGCCAGCACATTGATGACAGGGGCAACCTCTAACTATGGCTACACCTTC.

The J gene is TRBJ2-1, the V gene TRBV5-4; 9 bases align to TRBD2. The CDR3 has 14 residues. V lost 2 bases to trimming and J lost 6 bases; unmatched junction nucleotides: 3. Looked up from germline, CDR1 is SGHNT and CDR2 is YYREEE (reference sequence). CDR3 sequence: CASSFGTSTNEQFF. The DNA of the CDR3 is TGTGCCAGCAGCTTCGGGACTAGCACCAATGAGCAGTTCTTC.

Written as DNA, the CDR3 is TGTGCCAGCAGTGATAACAGGGGGCGTGGTGAGACCCAGTACTTC. Encoded protein: CASSDNRGRGETQYF. The V and J genes are TRBV6-1 and TRBJ2-5, with 9 positions matching TRBD1. The CDR3 extends over 15 amino acids. V shed 3 bases, J shed 5 bases, and the junction held 7 bases outside the gene matches. CDR1 is MNHNS, CDR2 SASEGT, per germline.

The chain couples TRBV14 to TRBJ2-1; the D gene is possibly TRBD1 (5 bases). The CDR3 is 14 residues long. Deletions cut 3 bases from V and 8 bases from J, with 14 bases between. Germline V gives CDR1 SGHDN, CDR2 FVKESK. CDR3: CASSHQGFNHEQFF. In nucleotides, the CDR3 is TGTGCCAGCAGCCACCAGGGTTTTAACCATGAGCAGTTCTTC.

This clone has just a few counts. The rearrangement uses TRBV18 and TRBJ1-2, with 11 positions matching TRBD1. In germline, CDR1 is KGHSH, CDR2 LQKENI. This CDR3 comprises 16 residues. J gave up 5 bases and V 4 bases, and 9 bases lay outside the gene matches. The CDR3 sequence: CASSLEGQGVRYGYTF. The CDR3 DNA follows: TGTGCCAGCTCACTGGAGGGACAGGGGGTTCGATATGGCTACACCTTC.

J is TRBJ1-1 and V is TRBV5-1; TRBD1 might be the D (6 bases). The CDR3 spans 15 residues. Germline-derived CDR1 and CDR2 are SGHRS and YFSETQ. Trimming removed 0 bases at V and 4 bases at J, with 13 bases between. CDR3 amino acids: CASSLEGTGSTEAFF. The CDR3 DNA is TGCGCCAGCAGCTTGGAGGGAACAGGGAGCACTGAAGCTTTCTTT.

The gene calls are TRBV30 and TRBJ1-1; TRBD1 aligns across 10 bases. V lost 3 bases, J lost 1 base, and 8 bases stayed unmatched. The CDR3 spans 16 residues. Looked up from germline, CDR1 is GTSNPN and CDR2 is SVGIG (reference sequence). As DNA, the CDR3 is TGTGCCTGGAGGACAGGGGGCGCGAGTTGGAACACTGAAGCTTTCTTT. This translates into CAWRTGGASWNTEAFF.

The CDR3 region has the DNA TGTGCCAGCAGTTTCCGCTATGGCTACACCTTC. As protein: CASSFRYGYTF. This rearrangement joins TRBV28 to TRBJ1-2; D is unclear. CDR1 is MDHEN, CDR2 SYDVKM, per germline. The CDR3 has 11 residues. V was trimmed by 3 bases and J by 4 bases, leaving 3 bases between them.